Below are 15 T cell receptor beta chains sequenced from a single sample in a study of T-cell reconstitution after alpha-beta-depleted transplantation in children. Unique molecular identifiers were built into the TCRbeta library. TCRdb re-called the PCR reads through MiXCR, storing one row per CDR3 protein. This table has about 640,000 distinct CDR3 sequences, around 13% appearing once. The source material was PBMCs, mostly from graft donor cells, sampled 360 days after TCRalphabeta/CD19-depleted stem cell transplant. Receptors originate from a male patient between 5 and 17 years old who had a stem cell transplant for acute myeloid leukemia, so the T cells may come from the graft donor.

This rearrangement joins TRBV4-1 to TRBJ2-7, with a tentative D call TRBD2 (5 bases). Deletions cut 3 bases from V and 1 base from J, with 10 bases between. The CDR3 runs to 14 residues. CDR1 and CDR2 from the germline V gene are MGHRA and YSYEKL. The DNA of the CDR3 is TGCGCCAGCAGCCACCCCGGGAAGTCCTACGAGCAGTACTTC. Protein: CASSHPGKSYEQYF.

This chain connects TRBV12-3 or TRBV12-4 to TRBJ1-3; unclear D gene. Trimming removed 6 bases from V and 4 bases from J, with 13 bases in between. The CDR3 length is 14 residues. CDR3 protein: CASSHGRKGNTIYF. CDR3 DNA sequence: TGTGCCAGCAGCCATGGCCGCAAGGGAAACACCATATATTTT.

V and J are TRBV18 and TRBJ1-4; D is possibly TRBD1 (6 bases). CDR3 size: 14 residues. V was cut by 2 bases and J by 8 bases, with 12 bases left in between. From germline, CDR1 is KGHSH and CDR2 LQKENI. The CDR3 DNA sequence: TGTGCCAGCTCACCAAAAGGGGGTTCGGAAAAACTGTTTTTT. This encodes CASSPKGGSEKLFF.

About this clonotype: Relative to the germline gene, one junction end is altered; a read error may explain this. This chain links TRBV24-1 with TRBJ2-3; 7 positions agree with TRBD1. Germline V gene sequence: CDR1 KGHDR, CDR2 SFDVKD. There are 14 residues in the CDR3. CDR3 sequence: CATSDRTGADAQYF. DNA of the CDR3: TGTGCCACCAGTGACCGGACAGGCGCAGATGCGCAGTATTTT.

This clonotype came up a few times. The chain combines TRBV7-9 with TRBJ2-2, with D uncertain. The ends were cut back, 2 bases at V and 0 bases at J, with 7 bases in the middle. The germline V gene encodes CDR1 SEHNR and CDR2 FQNEAQ (reference sequence). The CDR3 has 15 residues. CDR3 loop: CASSLSPANTGELFF. CDR3 nucleotides: TGTGCCAGCAGCTTATCCCCCGCGAACACCGGGGAGCTGTTTTTT.

This chain uses TRBV5-5 with TRBJ2-2; TRBD2 is a possible D gene (7 bases). The ends were cut back, 3 bases at V and 4 bases at J, with 22 bases in the middle. This CDR3 is built from 18 residues. Germline assignment: CDR1 SGHKS and CDR2 YYEKEE (reference sequence). DNA for the CDR3: TGTGCCAGCAGCTGGGACATCCCGGGGAGGGGTATCACCGGGGAGCTGTTTTTT. Its protein product is CASSWDIPGRGITGELFF.

DNA of the CDR3: TGCAGTGCTAGGAGACTAGCGGGAGTACAGGGGAACACCGGGGAGCTGTTTTTT. The encoded protein is CSARRLAGVQGNTGELFF. V is TRBV20-1 and J is TRBJ2-2; 12 bases fit TRBD2. There are 18 residues in the CDR3. V was clipped by 3 bases and J by 1 base; unmatched bases: 9. Germline CDR1 DFQATT, CDR2 SNEGSKA (reference sequence).

The chain combines TRBV14 with TRBJ2-5; the D is unclear. The CDR3 sequence is 12 residues long. CDR1 is SGHDN, CDR2 FVKESK, per germline. Trimming stripped 2 bases from V and 11 bases from J, with 12 bases between. The CDR3 sequence: CASSQPGQAQYF. The CDR3 DNA follows: TGTGCCAGCAGCCAACCCGGGCAGGCTCAGTACTTC.

V usage is TRBV28 and J usage is TRBJ2-1; D ambiguous. Deletions cut 8 bases from V and 7 bases from J, with 15 bases between. CDR1 MDHEN and CDR2 SYDVKM come from the germline V gene. CDR3 size: 13 residues. CDR3 sequence (DNA): TGTGCCAGCCGATCGATTATGGAAAATGAGCAGTTCTTC. It yields the protein CASRSIMENEQFF.

V and J are TRBV6-1 and TRBJ2-7, with TRBD2 matching 8 bases. In germline, CDR1 is MNHNS, CDR2 SASEGT. Trimming took 5 bases from V and 3 from J; bases not matched to a gene: 9. The CDR3 has 15 amino acids. The CDR3 is CASSTTSAFHYEQYF. As DNA, the CDR3 is TGTGCCAGCAGTACGACTAGCGCTTTTCACTACGAGCAGTACTTC.

The table lists this clonotype with a few counts. V and J are TRBV7-2 and TRBJ2-4; D not resolved. Germline lookup yields CDR1 SGHTA and CDR2 FQGNSA. V was clipped by 5 bases and J by 8 bases, with 10 bases between them. The CDR3 has 12 amino acids. Here the CDR3 reads CASSLPVDIQYF. The CDR3 region has the DNA TGTGCCAGCAGCCTTCCGGTGGACATTCAGTACTTC. Supplemented by reference TRBV7-2 and TRBJ2-4, the full variable domain reads GAGVSQSPSNKVTEKGKDVELRCDPISGHTALYWYRQSLGQGLEFLIYFQGNSAPDKSGLPSDRFSAERTGGSVSTLTIQRTQQEDSAVYLCASSLPVDIQYFGAGTRLSVL.

This clonotype was seen repeatedly, ten times or more. This chain connects TRBV4-3 to TRBJ1-6; no reliable D call. Germline V lookup: CDR1 LGHNA, CDR2 YSLEER. Trimming shortened V by 2 bases and J by 5 bases, and 1 base separated the two germline ends. This CDR3 contains 12 residues. The chain's CDR3 is CASSQNNSPLHF. For the CDR3, the DNA is TGCGCCAGCAGCCAAAATAATTCACCCCTCCACTTT.

The CDR3 sequence: CASSFFGTAYQETQYF. DNA for the CDR3: TGTGCCAGCAGCTTTTTTGGTACCGCGTACCAAGAGACCCAGTACTTC. The chain uses TRBV5-6 and TRBJ2-5; D remains unclear. V lost 2 bases and J lost 0, with 14 bases in between. This CDR3 contains 16 residues. Germline-derived CDR1 and CDR2 are SGHDT and YYEEEE. The full variable domain, completed using reference TRBV5-6 and TRBJ2-5, is DAGVTQSPTHLIKTRGQQVTLRCSPKSGHDTVSWYQQALGQGPQFIFQYYEEEERQRGNFPDRFSGHQFPNYSSELNVNALLLGDSALYLCASSFFGTAYQETQYFGPGTRLLVL.

This clonotype was detected only once. The chain recombines TRBV20-1 with TRBJ2-1, with 12 nucleotides matching TRBD2. Looked up from germline, CDR1 is DFQATT and CDR2 is SNEGSKA (reference sequence). Unmatched junction bases numbered 8, after V lost 1 base and J lost 7 bases. The CDR3 loop spans 16 amino acids. CDR3 residues: CSARGALAGGPNEQFF. The CDR3 bases are TGCAGTGCTAGAGGGGCTCTAGCGGGAGGGCCGAATGAGCAGTTCTTC.

This clonotype has just a few counts. The CDR3 bases are TGTGCCAGCAGTTTAAACTCCTGGGGTTCCGGAGGAGCTGAAGCTTTCTTT. Protein: CASSLNSWGSGGAEAFF. The V and J genes are TRBV12-3 or TRBV12-4 and TRBJ1-1; no reliable D call. The CDR3 contains 17 residues. V lost 2 bases and J 6 bases, leaving 22 bases between the germline ends.